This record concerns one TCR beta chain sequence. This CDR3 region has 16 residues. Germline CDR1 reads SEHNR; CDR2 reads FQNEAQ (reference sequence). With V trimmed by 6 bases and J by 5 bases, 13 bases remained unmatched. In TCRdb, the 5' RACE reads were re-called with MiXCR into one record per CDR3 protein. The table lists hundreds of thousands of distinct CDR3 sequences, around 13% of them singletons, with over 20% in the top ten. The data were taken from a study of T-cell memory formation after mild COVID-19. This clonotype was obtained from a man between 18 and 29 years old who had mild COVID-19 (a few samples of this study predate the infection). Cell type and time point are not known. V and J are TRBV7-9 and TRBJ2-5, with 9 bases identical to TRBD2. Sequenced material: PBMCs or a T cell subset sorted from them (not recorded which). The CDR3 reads CASSIAGALRGETQYF. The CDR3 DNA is TGTGCCAGCAGTATAGCGGGGGCCCTTCGAGGGGAGACCCAGTACTTC.